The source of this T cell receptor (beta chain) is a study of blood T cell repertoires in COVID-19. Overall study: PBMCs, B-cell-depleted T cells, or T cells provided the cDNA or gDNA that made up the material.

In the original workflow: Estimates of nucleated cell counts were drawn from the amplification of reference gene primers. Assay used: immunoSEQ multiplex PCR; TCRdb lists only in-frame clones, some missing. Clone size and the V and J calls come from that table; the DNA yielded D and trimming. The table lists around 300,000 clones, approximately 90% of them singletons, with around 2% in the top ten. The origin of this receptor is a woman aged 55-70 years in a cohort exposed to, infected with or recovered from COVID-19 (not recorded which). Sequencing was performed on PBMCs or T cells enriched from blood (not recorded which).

In DNA form, the CDR3 reads TGTGCCAGCAGGTCGGACTGGAGCTCCTACAATGAGCAGTTCTTC. Protein sequence: CASRSDWSSYNEQFF. This chain uses TRBV6-5 with TRBJ2-1, with D maybe TRBD2 (5 bases). The CDR3 totals 15 residues. V was shortened by 6 bases and J by 0 bases, with 12 bases between the two germline ends. The V gene's germline CDR1 is MNHEY and CDR2 SVGAGI.